The 21 T cell receptor beta chains presented below share a single source sample, sequenced in a study of radiation and T cells in renal cell carcinoma. Described treatment: 15 Gy SBRT to primary tumor, nephrectomy 4 weeks later. Repertoires were generated with immunoSEQ multiplex PCR, while TCRdb's copy carries only in-frame clones and drops some. The sample has under 5,000 clones; approximately 65% are singletons. The sample consisted of tumor tissue, taken from a patient whose treatment included radiotherapy and nephrectomy. The receptors shown here come from a woman in her sixties with renal cell carcinoma.

This clone was seen a single time. The rearrangement links TRBV5-6 to TRBJ1-4; tentatively, D is TRBD1 (5 bases). This CDR3 has 12 amino acids. V gave up 7 bases and J gave up 7 bases, with 11 bases separating them. Germline values: CDR1 SGHDT, CDR2 YYEEEE. CDR3 in amino acids: CASGGLGEKLFF. The CDR3 bases are TGTGCCAGCGGGGGATTGGGTGAAAAACTGTTTTTT. The whole variable domain, filled in from reference TRBV5-6 and TRBJ1-4, reads DAGVTQSPTHLIKTRGQQVTLRCSPKSGHDTVSWYQQALGQGPQFIFQYYEEEERQRGNFPDRFSGHQFPNYSSELNVNALLLGDSALYLCASGGLGEKLFFGSGTQLSVL.

The genes are TRBV10-3 and TRBJ1-2; D ambiguous. This CDR3 is 17 amino acids long. V was shortened by 0 bases and J by 3 bases, with 17 bases between the two germline ends. Germline V gene sequence: CDR1 ENHRY, CDR2 SYGVKD. CDR3 loop: CAISESKSAMVHYGYTF. CDR3 DNA: TGTGCCATCAGTGAGTCGAAGTCCGCCATGGTACACTATGGCTACACCTTC.

The V call is TRBV28, the J call TRBJ1-1; 7 bases agree with TRBD1. This CDR3 is built from 13 residues. The ends lost 5 bases at V and 4 bases at J; junction bases unmatched: 4. CDR1 and CDR2 from the germline V gene are MDHEN and SYDVKM. CDR3 sequence: CASSPTGTTEAFF. Written as DNA, the CDR3 is TGTGCCAGCAGTCCGACAGGGACCACTGAAGCTTTCTTT.

This clone was detected a few times. This chain joins TRBV5-4 and TRBJ1-4; tentatively, D is TRBD1 (5 bases). The CDR3 consists of 14 residues. The V and J ends lost 0 bases and 5 bases respectively, with 8 bases between them. Germline loops: CDR1 SGHNT, CDR2 YYREEE (reference sequence). CDR3 nucleotide sequence: TGTGCCAGCAGCTTGGGACAGTCAAATGAAAAACTGTTTTTT. Translated: CASSLGQSNEKLFF.

This sequence joins TRBV29-1 and TRBJ1-5; 7 nucleotides agree with TRBD1. CDR1 and CDR2 (germline): SQVTM, ANQGSEA. Unmatched junction bases numbered 5, after V lost 6 bases and J lost 3 bases. There are 13 residues in the CDR3. In nucleotides, the CDR3 is TGCAGCGTGGGGACAGCAGCCAATCAGCCCCAGCATTTT. It yields the protein CSVGTAANQPQHF.

This clone was seen a few times. In nucleotides, the CDR3 is TGCGCCAGCAGCTTGGTGGGCGGATCCTACGAGCAGTACTTC. It codes for CASSLVGGSYEQYF. This chain connects TRBV5-1 to TRBJ2-7; D uncertain. CDR3 length: 14 amino acids. V was trimmed by 0 bases and J by 1 base, leaving 8 bases between them. Germline CDR1 and CDR2: SGHRS and YFSETQ.

The V call is TRBV19, the J call TRBJ1-3; D ambiguous. The CDR3 is 15 residues long. Germline lookup yields CDR1 LNHDA and CDR2 SQIVND (reference sequence). V was cut by 4 bases and J by 0 bases, with 10 bases left in between. CDR3 loop: CASSTRTYSGNTIYF. CDR3 DNA sequence: TGTGCCAGTAGTACACGGACCTACTCTGGAAACACCATATATTTT.

The chain uses TRBV30 and TRBJ1-1, with D possibly TRBD1 on 6 matching bases. The germline gives CDR1 GTSNPN, CDR2 SVGIG (reference sequence). V lost 0 bases, J lost 6 bases, and 14 bases lay in between. The CDR3 totals 14 residues. The CDR3 is CAWSVRASGAEAFF. For the CDR3, the DNA is TGTGCCTGGAGTGTACGGGCCTCAGGGGCTGAAGCTTTCTTT.

This clone was counted between two and nine times. Here the CDR3 reads CASSQGGARYEQYF. The CDR3 nucleotides read TGCGCCAGCAGTCAAGGGGGAGCCCGCTACGAGCAGTACTTC. The chain uses TRBV10-1 and TRBJ2-7, with a tentative D call TRBD1 (6 bases). The CDR3 extends over 14 amino acids. The germline V and J ends were trimmed by 5 bases and 3 bases, with 14 bases remaining between them. The germline V gene has CDR1 WNHNN and CDR2 SYGVQD (reference sequence).

CDR3 sequence: CASSLVQGNYGYTF. DNA of the CDR3: TGCGCCAGCAGCTTGGTACAGGGCAACTATGGCTACACCTTC. The chain employs TRBV5-1 and TRBJ1-2, with D possibly matching TRBD1 (6 bases). The V gene's germline CDR1 is SGHRS and CDR2 YFSETQ. Between the trimmed V and J ends, which lost 0 bases and 2 bases, there was a span of 8 bases. CDR3 length: 14 residues.

The J gene is TRBJ1-2, the V gene TRBV2, with D unresolved. Trimming removed 3 bases from V and 6 bases from J, with 8 bases in between. The CDR3 has 12 residues. Germline CDR1 SNHLY, CDR2 FYNNEI. The CDR3 spells CASSDAPNGYTF. DNA for the CDR3: TGTGCCAGCAGTGACGCCCCTAATGGCTACACCTTC.

This chain connects TRBV2 to TRBJ1-5; D gene unclear. There are 15 residues in the CDR3. The germline V gene encodes CDR1 SNHLY and CDR2 FYNNEI. The V and J ends lost 7 bases and 3 bases respectively, with 16 bases between them. This CDR3 is CASIREGNPNQPQHF. CDR3 bases: TGTGCCAGCATAAGGGAAGGGAACCCCAATCAGCCCCAGCATTTT.

The J gene is TRBJ1-2, the V gene TRBV5-6, with 7 bases aligning to TRBD1. Unmatched junction bases numbered 10, after V lost 1 base and J lost 4 bases. The germline V gene has CDR1 SGHDT and CDR2 YYEEEE. The CDR3 consists of 16 residues. DNA of the CDR3: TGTGCCAGCAGCTTGAAAGGGGGCAGGGTTGGCTATGGCTACACCTTC. Its translation is CASSLKGGRVGYGYTF.

This chain connects TRBV4-3 to TRBJ1-4; unclear D gene. The CDR3 is 16 residues long. V was clipped by 0 bases and J by 10 bases, with 18 bases between them. The germline gives CDR1 LGHNA, CDR2 YSLEER. CDR3 nucleotides: TGCGCCAGCAGCCAAGATAATTCGGGGATTGGTGGAAAACTGTTTTTT. This encodes CASSQDNSGIGGKLFF.

CDR3 DNA sequence: TGCAGCGTTGAATTAGCGGGGGCCTACGAGCAGTACTTC. Translation: CSVELAGAYEQYF. The J gene is TRBJ2-7, the V gene TRBV29-1; 9 nucleotides agree with TRBD2. V gave up 2 bases and J gave up 2 bases; unmatched junction bases: 1. The CDR3 sequence is 13 residues long. The germline CDR1 and CDR2 sequences are SQVTM and ANQGSEA.

This chain connects TRBV6-5 to TRBJ2-7; 7 bases agree with TRBD1. The trim removed 4 bases at V and 6 bases at J, leaving 15 bases unmatched. Germline CDR1 reads MNHEY; CDR2 reads SVGAGI. The CDR3 totals 16 residues. The CDR3 sequence is CASSSLRGGTSPEQYF. For the CDR3, the DNA is TGTGCCAGCAGTTCTCTCCGAGGGGGCACCAGCCCCGAGCAGTACTTC.

There are a few counts of this clone. This chain links TRBV2 with TRBJ1-4; TRBD1 is a possible D gene (6 bases). The CDR3 is 14 amino acids. The V end lost 3 bases, the J end lost 8 bases, and 13 bases lay between the germline ends. Germline-derived CDR1 and CDR2 are SNHLY and FYNNEI. The CDR3 loop reads CASSEDSTFEKLFF. The DNA of the CDR3 is TGTGCCAGCAGTGAGGACAGTACCTTCGAAAAACTGTTTTTT.

The V gene is TRBV4-2, the J gene TRBJ1-1; no definite D call. The germline V and J ends were trimmed by 6 bases and 4 bases, with 12 bases remaining between them. This CDR3 region has 13 residues. CDR1 and CDR2 from the germline V gene are LGHNA and YNFKEQ. This CDR3 is CASRIGFATEAFF. CDR3 nucleotides: TGTGCCAGCAGAATAGGGTTTGCCACTGAAGCTTTCTTT.

This clone is categorized as medium-sized. V gene TRBV29-1 combines with J gene TRBJ1-1; possibly TRBD1 for D (5 bases). CDR1 is SQVTM and CDR2 is ANQGSEA in the germline V gene. The CDR3 spans 12 residues. The V gene lost 8 bases and the J gene lost 12 bases, with 22 bases spanning the gap. The CDR3 loop is CSPWGPSGRPFF. The CDR3 bases are TGCAGCCCCTGGGGCCCATCGGGAAGGCCTTTCTTT.

V gene TRBV9 combines with J gene TRBJ2-1; 12 bases are a match to TRBD1. The ends lost 0 bases at V and 9 bases at J; junction bases unmatched: 4. The length of the CDR3 is 15 residues. CDR1 is SGDLS, CDR2 YYNGEE, per germline. Written as DNA, the CDR3 is TGTGCCAGCAGCGTAGGAGGGACAGGGGGCTTTGAGCAGTTCTTC. Translated: CASSVGGTGGFEQFF.

This clone has just one count. The V gene is TRBV7-9, the J gene TRBJ2-3, with no clear D. V was trimmed by 6 bases and J by 6 bases, leaving 10 bases between them. The CDR3 loop spans 12 amino acids. Germline lookup yields CDR1 SEHNR and CDR2 FQNEAQ (reference sequence). The CDR3 protein is CASRSLRDTQYF. The CDR3 DNA follows: TGTGCCAGCAGGTCCTTGAGGGATACGCAGTATTTT.